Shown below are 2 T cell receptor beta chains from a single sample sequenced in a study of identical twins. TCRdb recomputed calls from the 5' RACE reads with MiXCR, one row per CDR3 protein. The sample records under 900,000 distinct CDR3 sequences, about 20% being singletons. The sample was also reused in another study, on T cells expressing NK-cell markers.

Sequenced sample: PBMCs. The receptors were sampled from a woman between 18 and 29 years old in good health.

For the CDR3, the DNA is TGTGCCAGCAGTAAGACAGTCTATCAGCCCCAGCATTTT. As protein: CASSKTVYQPQHF. The chain carries TRBV6-1 and TRBJ1-5; D is perhaps TRBD1 (5 bases). Germline V CDR1 and CDR2: MNHNS, SASEGT. V dropped 5 bases and J dropped 5 bases, with 10 bases sitting between them. The CDR3 runs 13 residues.

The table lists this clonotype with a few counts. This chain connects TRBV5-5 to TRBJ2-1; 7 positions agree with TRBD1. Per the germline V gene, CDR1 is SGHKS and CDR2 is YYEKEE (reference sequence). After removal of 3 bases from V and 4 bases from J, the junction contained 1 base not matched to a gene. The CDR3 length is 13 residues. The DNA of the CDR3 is TGTGCCAGCAGCTCGGACAGGTACAATGAGCAGTTCTTC. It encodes CASSSDRYNEQFF.